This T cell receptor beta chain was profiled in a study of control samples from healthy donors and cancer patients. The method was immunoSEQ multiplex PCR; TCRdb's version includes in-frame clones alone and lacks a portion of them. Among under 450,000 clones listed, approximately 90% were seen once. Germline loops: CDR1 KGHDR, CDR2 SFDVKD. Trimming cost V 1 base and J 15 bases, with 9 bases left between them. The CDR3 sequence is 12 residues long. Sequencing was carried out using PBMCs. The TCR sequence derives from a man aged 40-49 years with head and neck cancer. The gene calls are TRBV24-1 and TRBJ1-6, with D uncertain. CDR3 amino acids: CATSDFGEYLHF. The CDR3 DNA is TGTGCCACCAGTGATTTCGGAGAATACCTCCACTTT.